The rows below give T cell receptor beta chains drawn from one sample of a study of blood T cell repertoires in COVID-19. The data were produced by immunoSEQ multiplex PCR, yet TCRdb's version contains in-frame clones alone and is incomplete. The data show around 220,000 clones, nearly 90% seen once. The material sequenced was PBMCs or T cells enriched from blood (not recorded which). The receptor set was obtained from a man under 40 who had been exposed to COVID-19. CDR3s include the opening cysteine and the closing phenylalanine or tryptophan. A D gene is named only where the DNA matches it firmly. Not every row has a clone size; where given, it reads once, few, many or a size class.

NA	NA	TRBV9	TRBJ2-6	TGTGCCAGCAGTATTAAAACTGGGGCCAACGTCCTGACTTTC	CASSIKTGANVLTF
TRBD1	NA	TRBV7-9	TRBJ2-6	TGTGCCAGCAGAGGGGGACAGGGGTATTCTGGGGCCAACGTCCTGACTTTC	CASRGGQGYSGANVLTF
TRBD1	NA	TRBV7-9	TRBJ1-1	TGTGCCAGCAGCATAAGGGACAGACCTAACACTGAAGCTTTCTTT	CASSIRDRPNTEAFF
NA	NA	TRBV3-1/TRBV3-2	TRBJ2-4	TGTGCCAGCAGCCAAGACCTAGCCAAAAACATTCAGTACTTC	CASSQDLAKNIQYF
TRBD1	NA	TRBV12-5	TRBJ1-2	TGTGCTAGTGGTTCCAGCGAAGGGACAGCTGGCTACACCTTC	CASGSSEGTAGYTF
TRBD1	NA	TRBV30	TRBJ1-2	TGTGCCTGGAATTTGGACAGGGGTGACTATGGCTACACCTTC	CAWNLDRGDYGYTF
TRBD1	NA	TRBV2	TRBJ1-3	TGTGCCAGCAGTTCCGGGACAGGAAAGGGAAACACCATATATTTT	CASSSGTGKGNTIYF
NA	NA	TRBV3-1/TRBV3-2	TRBJ1-5	TGTGCCAGCAGCCAAGATAGGGGGAAGCCCCAGCATTTT	CASSQDRGKPQHF
NA	NA	TRBV27	TRBJ1-3	TGTGCCAGCATCGGTGGAAACACCATATATTTT	CASIGGNTIYF
NA	NA	TRBV19	TRBJ1-4	TGTGCCAGTAGTATAGCTCGGGGTGGAAATGAAAAACTGTTTTTT	CASSIARGGNEKLFF
NA	few	TRBV15	TRBJ1-2	TGTGCCACCAGCAGCCCGAGTCGGGAGGGCTACACCTTC	CATSSPSREGYTF
NA	NA	TRBV19	TRBJ1-5	TGTGCCAGTAGTGTGGAGTCGCGCCAGCATTTT	CASSVESRQHF
NA	NA	TRBV2	TRBJ1-5	TGTGCCAGCACCTTGGGCTCGACACTCCATCAGCCCCAGCATTTT	CASTLGSTLHQPQHF